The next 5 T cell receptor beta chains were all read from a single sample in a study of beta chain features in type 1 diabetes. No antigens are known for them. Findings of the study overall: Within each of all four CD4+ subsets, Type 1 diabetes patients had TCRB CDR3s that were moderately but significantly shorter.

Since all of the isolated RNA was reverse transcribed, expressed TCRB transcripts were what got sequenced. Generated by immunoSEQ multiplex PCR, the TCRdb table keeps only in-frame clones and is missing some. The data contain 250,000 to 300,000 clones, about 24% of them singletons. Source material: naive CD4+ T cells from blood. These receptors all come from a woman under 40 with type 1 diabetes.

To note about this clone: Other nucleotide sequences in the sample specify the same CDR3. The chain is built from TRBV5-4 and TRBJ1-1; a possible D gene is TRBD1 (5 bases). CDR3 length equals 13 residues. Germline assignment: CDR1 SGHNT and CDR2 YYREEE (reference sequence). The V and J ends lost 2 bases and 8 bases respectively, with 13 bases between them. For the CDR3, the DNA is TGTGCCAGCAGCTTCGCGGGGGGTGCAGAAGCTTTCTTT. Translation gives CASSFAGGAEAFF.

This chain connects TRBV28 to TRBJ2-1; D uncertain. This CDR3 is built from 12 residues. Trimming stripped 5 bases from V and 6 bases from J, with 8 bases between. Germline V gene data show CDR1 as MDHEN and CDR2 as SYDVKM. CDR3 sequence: CASSPPGNEQFF. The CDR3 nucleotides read TGTGCCAGCAGTCCCCCCGGCAATGAGCAGTTCTTC. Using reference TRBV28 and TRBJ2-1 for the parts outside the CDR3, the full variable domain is DVKVTQSSRYLVKRTGEKVFLECVQDMDHENMFWYRQDPGLGLRLIYFSYDVKMKEKGDIPEGYSVSREKKERFSLILESASTNQTSMYLCASSPPGNEQFFGPGTRLTVL.

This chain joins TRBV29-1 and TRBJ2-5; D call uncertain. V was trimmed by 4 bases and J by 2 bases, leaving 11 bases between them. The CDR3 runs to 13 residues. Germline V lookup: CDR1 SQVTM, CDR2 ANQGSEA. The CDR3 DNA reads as TGCAGCGTTGCTCTTGCACGGCAAGAGACCCAGTACTTC. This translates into CSVALARQETQYF.

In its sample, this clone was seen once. CDR3 protein: CASSPGGDRQPQHF. CDR3 in DNA: TGCGCCAGCAGCCCGGGGGGCGATCGGCAGCCCCAGCATTTT. This rearrangement joins TRBV5-1 to TRBJ1-5; D perhaps matches TRBD1 (6 bases). Germline V CDR1 and CDR2: SGHRS, YFSETQ. Trimming pared 4 bases from V and 7 bases from J, leaving 15 bases between. The CDR3 contains 14 residues.

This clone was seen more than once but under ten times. The CDR3 spells CASSPLATNYYEQYF. The CDR3 DNA is TGTGCCAGCAGCCCACTAGCGACTAACTACTACGAGCAGTACTTC. This chain links TRBV5-6 with TRBJ2-7, with 7 positions matching TRBD2. The germline V gene has CDR1 SGHDT and CDR2 YYEEEE. Trimming removed 4 bases from V and 3 bases from J; junction bases left unmatched: 10. CDR3 length: 15 amino acids. Full variable domain (outside the CDR3, taken from reference TRBV5-6 and TRBJ2-7): DAGVTQSPTHLIKTRGQQVTLRCSPKSGHDTVSWYQQALGQGPQFIFQYYEEEERQRGNFPDRFSGHQFPNYSSELNVNALLLGDSALYLCASSPLATNYYEQYFGPGTRLTVT.